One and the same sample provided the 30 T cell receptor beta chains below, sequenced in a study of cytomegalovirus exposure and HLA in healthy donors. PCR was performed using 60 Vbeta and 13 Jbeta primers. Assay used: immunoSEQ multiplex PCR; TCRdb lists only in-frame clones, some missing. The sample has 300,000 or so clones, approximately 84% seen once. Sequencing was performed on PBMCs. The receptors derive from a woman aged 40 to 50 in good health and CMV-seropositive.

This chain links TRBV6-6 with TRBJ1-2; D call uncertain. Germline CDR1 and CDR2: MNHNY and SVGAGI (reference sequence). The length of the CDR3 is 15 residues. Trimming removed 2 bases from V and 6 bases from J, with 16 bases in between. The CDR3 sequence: CASSYPPPRMHGYTF. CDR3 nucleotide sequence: TGTGCCAGCAGTTACCCACCCCCCAGAATGCATGGCTACACCTTC.

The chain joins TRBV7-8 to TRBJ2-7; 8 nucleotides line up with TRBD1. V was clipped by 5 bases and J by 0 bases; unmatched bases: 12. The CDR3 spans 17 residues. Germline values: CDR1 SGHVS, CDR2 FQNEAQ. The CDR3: CASSIDRGDYYSYEQYF. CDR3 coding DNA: TGTGCCAGCAGCATCGACAGGGGCGATTACTACTCCTACGAGCAGTACTTC.

Here the CDR3 DNA reads TGTGCCAGTAGTGCGAACCCGACAGGGAACACTGAAGCTTTCTTT. Translated: CASSANPTGNTEAFF. This chain uses TRBV19 with TRBJ1-1, with D possibly matching TRBD1 (6 bases). The germline gives CDR1 LNHDA, CDR2 SQIVND (reference sequence). V shed 5 bases and J shed 1 base, with 14 bases lying between them. The CDR3 has 15 amino acids.

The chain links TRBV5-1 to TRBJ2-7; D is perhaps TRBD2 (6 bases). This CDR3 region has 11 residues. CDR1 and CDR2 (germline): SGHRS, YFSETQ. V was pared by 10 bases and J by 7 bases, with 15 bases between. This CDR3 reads CAGYGEEEQYF. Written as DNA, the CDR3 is TGCGCCGGATACGGGGAGGAAGAGCAGTACTTC. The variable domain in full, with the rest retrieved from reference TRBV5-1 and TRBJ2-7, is KAGVTQTPRYLIKTRGQQVTLSCSPISGHRSVSWYQQTPGQGLQFLFEYFSETQRNKGNFPGRFSGRQFSNSRSEMNVSTLELGDSALYLCAGYGEEEQYFGPGTRLTVT.

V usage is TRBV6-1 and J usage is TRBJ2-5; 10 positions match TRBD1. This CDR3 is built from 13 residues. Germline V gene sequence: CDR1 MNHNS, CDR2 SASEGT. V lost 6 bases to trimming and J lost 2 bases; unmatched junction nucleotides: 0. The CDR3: CASRDRGQETQYF. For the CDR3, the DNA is TGTGCCAGCAGGGACAGGGGGCAAGAGACCCAGTACTTC.

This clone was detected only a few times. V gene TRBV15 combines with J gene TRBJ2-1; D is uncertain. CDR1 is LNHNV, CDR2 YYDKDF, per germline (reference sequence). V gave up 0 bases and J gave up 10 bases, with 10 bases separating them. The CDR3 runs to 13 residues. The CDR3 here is CATSRDPGPEQFF. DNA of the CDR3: TGTGCCACCAGCAGAGATCCCGGTCCCGAGCAGTTCTTC.

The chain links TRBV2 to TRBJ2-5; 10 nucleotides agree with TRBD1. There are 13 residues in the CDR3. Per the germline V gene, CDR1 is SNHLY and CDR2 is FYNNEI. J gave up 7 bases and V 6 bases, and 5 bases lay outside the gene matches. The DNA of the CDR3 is TGTGCCAGCAGATCCGGGACAGGGGTGACCCAGTACTTC. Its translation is CASRSGTGVTQYF.

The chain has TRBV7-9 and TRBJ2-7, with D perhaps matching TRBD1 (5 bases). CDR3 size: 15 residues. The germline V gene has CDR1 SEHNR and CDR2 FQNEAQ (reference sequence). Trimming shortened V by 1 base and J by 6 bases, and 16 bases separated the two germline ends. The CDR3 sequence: CASSLGSVRVGEQYF. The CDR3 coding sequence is TGTGCCAGCAGCTTAGGATCGGTCAGGGTGGGCGAGCAGTACTTC.

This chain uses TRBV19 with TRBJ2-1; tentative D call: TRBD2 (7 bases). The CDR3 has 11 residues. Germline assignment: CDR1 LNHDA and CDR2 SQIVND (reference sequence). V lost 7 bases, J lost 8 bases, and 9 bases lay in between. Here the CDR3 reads CASIGGDEQFF. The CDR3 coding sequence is TGTGCCAGTATAGGGGGGGATGAGCAGTTCTTC.

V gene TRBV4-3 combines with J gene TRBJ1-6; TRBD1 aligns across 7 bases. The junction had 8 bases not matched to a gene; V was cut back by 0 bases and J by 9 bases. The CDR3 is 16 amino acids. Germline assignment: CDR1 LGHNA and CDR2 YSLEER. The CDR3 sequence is CASSQEGPGGSSPLHF. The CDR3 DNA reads TGCGCCAGCAGCCAAGAGGGACCAGGGGGTTCTTCACCCCTCCACTTT.

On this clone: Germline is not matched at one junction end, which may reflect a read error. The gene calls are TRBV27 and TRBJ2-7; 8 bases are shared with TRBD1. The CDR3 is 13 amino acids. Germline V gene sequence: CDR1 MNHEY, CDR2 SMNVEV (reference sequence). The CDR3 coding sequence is TGTGCCAGCAGAGGACAGGGCTCCCACGAGCAGTACTTC. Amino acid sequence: CASRGQGSHEQYF.

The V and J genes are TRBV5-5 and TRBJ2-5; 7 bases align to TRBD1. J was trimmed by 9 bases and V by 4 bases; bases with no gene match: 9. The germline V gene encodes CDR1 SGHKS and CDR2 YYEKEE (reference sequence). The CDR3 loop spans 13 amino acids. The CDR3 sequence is CASSRDDRVAQYF. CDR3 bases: TGTGCCAGCAGCCGGGATGACAGGGTGGCCCAGTACTTC.

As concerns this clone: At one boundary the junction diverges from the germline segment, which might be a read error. In nucleotides, the CDR3 is TGTGCCAGCTCATCATTCGACCCAGAACTCAGGGACTTC. Translating it yields CASSSFDPELRDF. The chain joins TRBV18 to TRBJ2-5; a weak D match, TRBD1 (5 bases). Germline CDR1 is KGHSH and CDR2 is LQKENI. The CDR3 runs to 13 residues.

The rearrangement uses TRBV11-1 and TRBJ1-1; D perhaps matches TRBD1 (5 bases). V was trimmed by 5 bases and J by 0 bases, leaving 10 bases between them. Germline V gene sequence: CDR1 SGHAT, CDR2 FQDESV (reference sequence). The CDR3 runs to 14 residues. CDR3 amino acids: CASSPDIMNTEAFF. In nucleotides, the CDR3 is TGTGCCAGCAGCCCGGACATCATGAACACTGAAGCTTTCTTT.

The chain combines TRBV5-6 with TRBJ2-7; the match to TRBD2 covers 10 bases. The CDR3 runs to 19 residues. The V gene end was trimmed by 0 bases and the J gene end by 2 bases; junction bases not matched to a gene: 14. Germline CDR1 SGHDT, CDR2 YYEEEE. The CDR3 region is CASSLAPSGSLIGTYEQYF. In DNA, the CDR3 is TGTGCCAGCAGCTTGGCTCCTAGCGGGAGTCTCATTGGGACCTACGAGCAGTACTTC.

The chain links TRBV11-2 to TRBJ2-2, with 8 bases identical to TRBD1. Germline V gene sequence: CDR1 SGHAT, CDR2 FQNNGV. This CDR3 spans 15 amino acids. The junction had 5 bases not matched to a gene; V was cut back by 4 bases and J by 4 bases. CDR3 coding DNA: TGTGCCAGCAGCTCCCAGGGGGCCAGCACCGGGGAGCTGTTTTTT. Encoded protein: CASSSQGASTGELFF. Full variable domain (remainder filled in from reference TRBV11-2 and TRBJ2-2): EAGVAQSPRYKIIEKRQSVAFWCNPISGHATLYWYQQILGQGPKLLIQFQNNGVVDDSQLPKDRFSAERLKGVDSTLKIQPAKLEDSAVYLCASSSQGASTGELFFGEGSRLTVL.

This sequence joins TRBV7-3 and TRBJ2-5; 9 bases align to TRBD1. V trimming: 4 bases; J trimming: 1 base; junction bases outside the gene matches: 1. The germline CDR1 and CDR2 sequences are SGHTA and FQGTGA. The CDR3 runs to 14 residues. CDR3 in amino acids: CASSSTGGQETQYF. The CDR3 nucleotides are TGTGCCAGCAGCTCGACAGGGGGCCAAGAGACCCAGTACTTC.

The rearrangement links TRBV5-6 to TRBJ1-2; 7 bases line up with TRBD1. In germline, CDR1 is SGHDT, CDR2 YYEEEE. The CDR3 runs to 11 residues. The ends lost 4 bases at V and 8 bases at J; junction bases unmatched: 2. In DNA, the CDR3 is TGTGCCAGCAGCGCGGACAGGGGCTACACCTTC. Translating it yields CASSADRGYTF.

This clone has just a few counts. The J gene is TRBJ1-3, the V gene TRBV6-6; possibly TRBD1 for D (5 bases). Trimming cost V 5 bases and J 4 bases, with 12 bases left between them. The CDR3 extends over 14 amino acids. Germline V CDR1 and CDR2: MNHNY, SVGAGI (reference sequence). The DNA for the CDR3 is TGTGCCAGCAGTCCCAGGGCAAACGGAAACACCATATATTTT. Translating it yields CASSPRANGNTIYF.

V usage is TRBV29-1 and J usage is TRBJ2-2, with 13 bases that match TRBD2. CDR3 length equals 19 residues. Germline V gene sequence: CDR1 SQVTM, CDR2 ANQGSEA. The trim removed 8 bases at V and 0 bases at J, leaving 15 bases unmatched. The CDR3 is CSLNRGLAGNRANTGELFF. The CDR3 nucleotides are TGCAGCTTGAACCGGGGACTAGCGGGAAATCGGGCGAACACCGGGGAGCTGTTTTTT.

CDR3 sequence: CASSPPTKTGEEKLFF. The CDR3 region has the DNA TGTGCCAGCAGTCCCCCCACTAAAACAGGGGAGGAAAAACTGTTTTTT. V is TRBV28 and J is TRBJ1-4; 7 positions agree with TRBD1. J lost 8 bases, V lost 5 bases, and 14 bases had no gene match. The germline gives CDR1 MDHEN, CDR2 SYDVKM. This CDR3 comprises 16 residues.

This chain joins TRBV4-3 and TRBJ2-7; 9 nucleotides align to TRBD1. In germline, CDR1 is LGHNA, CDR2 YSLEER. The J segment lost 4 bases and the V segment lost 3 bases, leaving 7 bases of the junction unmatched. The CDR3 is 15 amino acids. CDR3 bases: TGCGCCAGCAGCCAGTGGGGACAGGGAGTTTACGAGCAGTACTTC. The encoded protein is CASSQWGQGVYEQYF.

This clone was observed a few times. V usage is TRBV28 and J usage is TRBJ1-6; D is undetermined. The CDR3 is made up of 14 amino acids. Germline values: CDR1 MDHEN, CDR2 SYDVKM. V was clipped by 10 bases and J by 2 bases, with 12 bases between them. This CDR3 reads CATWPSPYNSPLHF. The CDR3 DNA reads TGTGCCACCTGGCCGTCACCCTATAATTCACCCCTCCACTTT.

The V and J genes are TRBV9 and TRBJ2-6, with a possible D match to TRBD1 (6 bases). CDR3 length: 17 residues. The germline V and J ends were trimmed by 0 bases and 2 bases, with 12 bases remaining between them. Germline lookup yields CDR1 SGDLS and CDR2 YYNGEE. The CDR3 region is CASSVDRVVAGANVLTF. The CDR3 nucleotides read TGTGCCAGCAGCGTAGACAGGGTCGTCGCTGGGGCCAACGTCCTGACTTTC.

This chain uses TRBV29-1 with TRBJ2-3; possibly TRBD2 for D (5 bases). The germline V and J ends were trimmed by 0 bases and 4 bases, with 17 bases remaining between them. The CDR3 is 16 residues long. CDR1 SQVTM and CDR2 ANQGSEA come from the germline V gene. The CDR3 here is CSVEDPGKRLADTQYF. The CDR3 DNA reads TGCAGCGTTGAAGATCCCGGGAAACGGTTGGCAGATACGCAGTATTTT.

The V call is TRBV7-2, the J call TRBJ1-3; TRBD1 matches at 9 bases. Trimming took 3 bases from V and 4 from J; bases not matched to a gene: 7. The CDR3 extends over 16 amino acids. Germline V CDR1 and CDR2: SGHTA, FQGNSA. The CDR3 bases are TGTGCCAGCAGCTTGGATTACAGGGGGCGCGGAAACACCATATATTTT. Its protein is CASSLDYRGRGNTIYF.

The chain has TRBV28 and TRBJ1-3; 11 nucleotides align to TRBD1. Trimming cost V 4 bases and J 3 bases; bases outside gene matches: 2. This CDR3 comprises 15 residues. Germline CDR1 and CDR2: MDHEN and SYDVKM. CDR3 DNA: TGTGCCAGCAGTTCGGGACAGGGGGTTGGAAACACCATATATTTT. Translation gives CASSSGQGVGNTIYF.

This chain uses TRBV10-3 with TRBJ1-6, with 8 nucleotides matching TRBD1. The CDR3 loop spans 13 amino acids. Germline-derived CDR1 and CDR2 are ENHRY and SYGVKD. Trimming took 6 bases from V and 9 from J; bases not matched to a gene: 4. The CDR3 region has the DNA TGTGCCATCAGGGACAGGGAGGGTTCACCCCTCCACTTT. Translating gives CAIRDREGSPLHF.

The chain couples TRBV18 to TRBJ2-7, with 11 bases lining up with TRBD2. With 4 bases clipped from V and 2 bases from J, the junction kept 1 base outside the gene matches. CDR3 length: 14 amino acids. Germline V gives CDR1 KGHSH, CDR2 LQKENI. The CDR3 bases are TGTGCCAGCTCACGGGGACTAGCGGCCTACGAGCAGTACTTC. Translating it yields CASSRGLAAYEQYF.

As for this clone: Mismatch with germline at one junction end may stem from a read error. The CDR3 spells CASSLERGPSYEQYF. In DNA form, the CDR3 reads TGTGCTAGCAGCTTGGAGCGGGGGCCCTCCTACGAGCAGTACTTC. The chain links TRBV7-7 to TRBJ2-5, with TRBD2 matching 8 bases. The DNA end lines up better with TRBJ2-7; the J call may be wrong. The CDR3 spans 15 residues. CDR1 and CDR2 from the germline V gene are SSHAT and FNYEAQ (reference sequence).